These T cell receptor beta chains were read from a single sample in a study of blood T cell repertoires in COVID-19. Only in-frame clones appear in the TCRdb table, and some are missing; sequencing was by immunoSEQ multiplex PCR. The data show fewer than 60,000 clones, 93% seen once. What was sequenced was peripheral blood. The receptors stem from a man aged 55 to 70 with COVID-19, enrolled during active disease. Each CDR3 is given with its conserved first and last residue. D genes are given only for firm matches. Size values are once, few and many counts, or a class for expanded clones, and some rows have none.

TRBD2 | . | 15 | TRBJ2-5 | TRBV18 | TGTGCCAGCTCAACGCTAGCGGGGCTCCAAGAGACCCAGTACTTC | CASSTLAGLQETQYF
. | . | 19 | TRBJ2-2 | TRBV9 | TGTGCCAGCAGCTCAAAAACTCAGTTTAGCGGAGACTACACCGGGGAGCTGTTTTTT | CASSSKTQFSGDYTGELFF
TRBD1 | . | 14 | TRBJ2-7 | TRBV28 | TGTGCCAGCAGCCCGGGACAGGAGTCCTACGAGCAGTACTTC | CASSPGQESYEQYF
TRBD1 | . | 14 | TRBJ1-1 | TRBV2 | TGTGCCAGCTTCGGGACAGGGGGCAACACTGAAGCTTTCTTT | CASFGTGGNTEAFF
TRBD2 | . | 16 | TRBJ2-3 | TRBV11-2 | TGTGCCAGCAGCAATTTAGCGGGAGGGCCGACAGATACGCAGTATTTT | CASSNLAGGPTDTQYF
TRBD1 | . | 16 | TRBJ1-1 | TRBV19 | TGTGCCAGTAGTCCACGGACAGGGGCGGGGTTCACTGAAGCTTTCTTT | CASSPRTGAGFTEAFF
. | . | 16 | TRBJ1-3 | TRBV4-1 | TGCGCCAGCAGCCAATTGGACGGCCGCGGGTGGAACACCATATATTTT | CASSQLDGRGWNTIYF
. | . | 16 | TRBJ1-4 | TRBV19 | TGTGCCAGTAGTACCCGCGAGGGCGTGGGAAATGAAAAACTGTTTTTT | CASSTREGVGNEKLFF
TRBD2 | . | 20 | TRBJ2-5 | TRBV5-4 | TGTGCCAGCAGCTTAGGCAGGACTAGCGGGAGGGGGACTTTACAAGAGACCCAGTACTTC | CASSLGRTSGRGTLQETQYF
TRBD1 | . | 14 | TRBJ2-7 | TRBV15 | TGTGCCACCAGTACCGGACAGGGGGCCTACGAGCAGTACTTC | CATSTGQGAYEQYF
. | . | 13 | TRBJ1-4 | TRBV12-3/TRBV12-4 | TGTGCCAGCATCCGGACATTGTCTGAAAAACTGTTTTTT | CASIRTLSEKLFF
TRBD1 | once | 15 | TRBJ1-5 | TRBV27 | TGTGCCAGCAGAACCGGGACAGGGCTAATTCAGCCCCAGCATTTT | CASRTGTGLIQPQHF
. | . | 13 | TRBJ1-1 | TRBV6-5 | TGTGCCAGCAGACCCGCGAGGAACACTGAAGCTTTCTTT | CASRPARNTEAFF
TRBD1 | once | 16 | TRBJ2-2 | TRBV2 | TGTGCCAGCAGGTTCGGGACAGGGGCCACCACCGGGGAGCTGTTTTTT | CASRFGTGATTGELFF
TRBD1 | . | 16 | TRBJ1-2 | TRBV25-1 | TGTGCCAGCAGTGCCAAAACCAGGGGGGTTTGGCATGGCTACACCTTC | CASSAKTRGVWHGYTF
. | . | 16 | TRBJ2-7 | TRBV7-9 | TGTGCCAGCAGCCCCCCGGACTGGCTAAGCTCCTACGAGCAGTACTTC | CASSPPDWLSSYEQYF
TRBD1 | . | 17 | TRBJ1-5 | TRBV29-1 | TGCAGCGTTGCTAAAAACGGGGACAGATATAGCAATCAGCCCCAGCATTTT | CSVAKNGDRYSNQPQHF
TRBD2 | . | 15 | TRBJ2-2 | TRBV10-3 | TGTGCCATCCGGACTAGCGCGATAAACACCGGGGAGCTGTTTTTT | CAIRTSAINTGELFF
TRBD1 | . | 14 | TRBJ2-3 | TRBV5-1 | TGCGCCAGCAGCCCCGGACAGGGAACAGATACGCAGTATTTT | CASSPGQGTDTQYF
TRBD1 | . | 13 | TRBJ1-1 | TRBV14 | TGTGCCAGCAGACGACAGGGAGACACTGAAGCTTTCTTT | CASRRQGDTEAFF
. | . | 15 | TRBJ2-7 | TRBV20-1 | TGCAGTGCCAGTCTTGCTGGCGGGGCAGTCAACGAGCAGTACTTC | CSASLAGGAVNEQYF
TRBD1 | . | 17 | TRBJ1-6 | TRBV11-2 | TGTGCCAGCAGCCCCAGGGATTACAGGGGATATAATTCACCCCTCCACTTT | CASSPRDYRGYNSPLHF
TRBD1 | . | 15 | TRBJ2-2 | TRBV15 | TGTGCCACCAGCAGAAAAACAGGGGGGCCCGGGGAGCTGTTTTTT | CATSRKTGGPGELFF
. | . | 14 | TRBJ1-1 | TRBV9 | TGTGCCAGCAGCGTAGCCGGGGAGAACACTGAAGCTTTCTTT | CASSVAGENTEAFF
. | . | 13 | TRBJ2-7 | TRBV27 | TGTGCCAGCAGTTTACTCGGGGGTTTCGAGCAGTACTTC | CASSLLGGFEQYF